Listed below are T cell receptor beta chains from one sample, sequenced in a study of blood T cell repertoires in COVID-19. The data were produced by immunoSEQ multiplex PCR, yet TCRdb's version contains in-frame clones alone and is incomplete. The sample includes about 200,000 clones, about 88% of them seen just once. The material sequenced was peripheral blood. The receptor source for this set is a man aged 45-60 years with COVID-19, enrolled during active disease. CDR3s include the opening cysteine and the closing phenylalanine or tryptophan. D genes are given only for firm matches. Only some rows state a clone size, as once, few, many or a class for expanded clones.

cdr3_aa: CASSEGQGIYEQYF
cdr3_nt: TGTGCCAGCAGTGAAGGGCAGGGGATTTACGAGCAGTACTTC
d_call: NA
j_call: TRBJ2-7
v_call: TRBV6-1
clone_size: NA

cdr3_aa: CASSQTGTGYEQYF
cdr3_nt: TGTGCCAGCAGCCAGACCGGGACAGGGTACGAGCAGTACTTC
d_call: TRBD1
j_call: TRBJ2-7
v_call: TRBV27
clone_size: NA

cdr3_aa: CSVYRNTEAFF
cdr3_nt: TGCAGCGTGTATAGAAACACTGAAGCTTTCTTT
d_call: NA
j_call: TRBJ1-1
v_call: TRBV29-1
clone_size: NA

cdr3_aa: CASSPSPWDRERAFF
cdr3_nt: TGCGCCAGCAGCCCCTCCCCTTGGGACAGGGAGAGAGCTTTCTTT
d_call: TRBD1
j_call: TRBJ1-1
v_call: TRBV5-1
clone_size: NA

cdr3_aa: CASSLRLAGLFGGELFF
cdr3_nt: TGCGCCAGCAGCTTGCGACTAGCGGGACTATTTGGCGGGGAGCTGTTTTTT
d_call: TRBD2
j_call: TRBJ2-2
v_call: TRBV4-1
clone_size: once

cdr3_aa: CAWSVRTGDSGNTIYF
cdr3_nt: TGTGCCTGGAGTGTAAGGACAGGCGACTCTGGAAACACCATATATTTT
d_call: TRBD1
j_call: TRBJ1-3
v_call: TRBV30
clone_size: NA

cdr3_aa: CATSDRFSGRGDEQFF
cdr3_nt: TGTGCCACCAGTGATCGCTTTAGCGGGAGAGGCGATGAGCAGTTCTTC
d_call: TRBD2
j_call: TRBJ2-1
v_call: TRBV24-1
clone_size: NA

cdr3_aa: CASSLEPTTGELFF
cdr3_nt: TGTGCCAGCTCACTTGAGCCGACTACCGGGGAGCTGTTTTTT
d_call: NA
j_call: TRBJ2-2
v_call: TRBV18
clone_size: NA

cdr3_aa: CASSRGPYTF
cdr3_nt: TGTGCCAGTAGTAGGGGCCCTTACACCTTC
d_call: NA
j_call: TRBJ1-2
v_call: TRBV19
clone_size: NA

cdr3_aa: CATLNGRFYNEQFF
cdr3_nt: TGTGCCACCTTAAACGGGAGGTTCTACAATGAGCAGTTCTTC
d_call: TRBD2
j_call: TRBJ2-1
v_call: TRBV6-5
clone_size: NA

cdr3_aa: CASGLQGLNSPLHF
cdr3_nt: TGTGCTAGTGGATTACAGGGTTTGAATTCACCCCTCCACTTT
d_call: NA
j_call: TRBJ1-6
v_call: TRBV12-5
clone_size: once

cdr3_aa: CASSEQGSTEAFF
cdr3_nt: TGTGCCAGCAGTGAACAGGGGAGCACTGAAGCTTTCTTT
d_call: NA
j_call: TRBJ1-1
v_call: TRBV25-1
clone_size: NA

cdr3_aa: CASKMGNRDTGANYGYTF
cdr3_nt: TGTGCCAGCAAGATGGGCAACCGTGACACCGGGGCTAACTATGGCTACACCTTC
d_call: NA
j_call: TRBJ1-2
v_call: TRBV27
clone_size: NA

cdr3_aa: CASSQGVGGLDTIYF
cdr3_nt: TGCGCCAGCAGCCAAGGTGTAGGGGGCCTAGACACCATATATTTT
d_call: TRBD1
j_call: TRBJ1-3
v_call: TRBV4-3
clone_size: few

cdr3_aa: CASADQGLGNTIYF
cdr3_nt: TGTGCCAGCGCAGATCAGGGGTTAGGAAACACCATATATTTT
d_call: NA
j_call: TRBJ1-3
v_call: TRBV6-5
clone_size: NA

cdr3_aa: CSVGWGTGDETQYF
cdr3_nt: TGCAGCGTTGGTTGGGGGACAGGGGATGAGACCCAGTACTTC
d_call: TRBD1
j_call: TRBJ2-5
v_call: TRBV29-1
clone_size: NA

cdr3_aa: CASRSSTNEKLFF
cdr3_nt: TGTGCCAGCAGAAGCTCAACTAATGAAAAACTGTTTTTT
d_call: NA
j_call: TRBJ1-4
v_call: TRBV6-5
clone_size: NA

cdr3_aa: CASSSGQFLPNYEQYF
cdr3_nt: TGCGCCAGCAGCAGCGGGCAGTTTCTCCCCAACTACGAGCAGTACTTC
d_call: NA
j_call: TRBJ2-7
v_call: TRBV5-1
clone_size: NA

cdr3_aa: CASNPGGGETQYF
cdr3_nt: TGTGCCAGCAACCCGGGAGGGGGGGAGACCCAGTACTTC
d_call: TRBD2
j_call: TRBJ2-5
v_call: TRBV6-5
clone_size: NA

cdr3_aa: CASSQRDRGIYEQYF
cdr3_nt: TGTGCCAGCAGCCAAAGGGACAGGGGAATCTACGAGCAGTACTTC
d_call: TRBD1
j_call: TRBJ2-7
v_call: TRBV11-1
clone_size: NA

cdr3_aa: CASSQQGEQFF
cdr3_nt: TGCGCCAGCAGCCAACAGGGAGAGCAGTTCTTC
d_call: NA
j_call: TRBJ2-1
v_call: TRBV5-1
clone_size: NA

cdr3_aa: CASSLEGSSGNTIYF
cdr3_nt: TGTGCCAGCAGCTTAGAAGGGAGCTCTGGAAACACCATATATTTT
d_call: NA
j_call: TRBJ1-3
v_call: TRBV11-1
clone_size: few

cdr3_aa: CASSSGLAGAFHTQYF
cdr3_nt: TGTGCCAGCAGCTCCGGACTAGCGGGGGCCTTCCATACGCAGTATTTT
d_call: TRBD2
j_call: TRBJ2-3
v_call: TRBV3-1/TRBV3-2
clone_size: NA

cdr3_aa: CASSVVGQGAGELFF
cdr3_nt: TGTGCCAGCAGCGTAGTGGGACAGGGAGCCGGGGAGCTGTTTTTT
d_call: TRBD1
j_call: TRBJ2-2
v_call: TRBV9
clone_size: NA

cdr3_aa: CASSRAPGLSNEKLFF
cdr3_nt: TGTGCCAGCAGCCGAGCACCGGGACTTAGTAATGAAAAACTGTTTTTT
d_call: NA
j_call: TRBJ1-4
v_call: TRBV4-2
clone_size: NA

cdr3_aa: CASSSPGGQGAYGYTF
cdr3_nt: TGTGCCAGCAGTTCCCCAGGGGGACAGGGGGCCTATGGCTACACCTTC
d_call: TRBD1
j_call: TRBJ1-2
v_call: TRBV6-6
clone_size: NA

cdr3_aa: CASSPPATGTYEQYF
cdr3_nt: TGTGCCAGCAGCCCCCCGGCGACAGGTACCTACGAGCAGTACTTC
d_call: NA
j_call: TRBJ2-7
v_call: TRBV7-3
clone_size: few

cdr3_aa: CASKRDRGPYEQYF
cdr3_nt: TGCGCCAGCAAAAGGGACAGGGGCCCCTACGAGCAGTACTTC
d_call: TRBD1
j_call: TRBJ2-7
v_call: TRBV10-1
clone_size: NA

cdr3_aa: CASSYRGYNEKLFF
cdr3_nt: TGTGCCAGCAGTTACAGGGGTTATAATGAAAAACTGTTTTTT
d_call: NA
j_call: TRBJ1-4
v_call: TRBV6-5
clone_size: few

cdr3_aa: CASSKAFGGQYF
cdr3_nt: TGTGCCAGCAGTAAGGCCTTCGGGGGGCAGTACTTC
d_call: NA
j_call: TRBJ2-7
v_call: TRBV12-3/TRBV12-4
clone_size: NA

cdr3_aa: CATSRDRGSNSPLHF
cdr3_nt: TGTGCCACCAGCAGAGACAGGGGAAGTAATTCACCCCTCCACTTT
d_call: NA
j_call: TRBJ1-6
v_call: TRBV15
clone_size: few

cdr3_aa: CSAPGGETQYF
cdr3_nt: TGCAGCGCTCCCGGAGGAGAGACCCAGTACTTC
d_call: NA
j_call: TRBJ2-5
v_call: TRBV29-1
clone_size: NA

cdr3_aa: CATSVKQGNTGELFF
cdr3_nt: TGTGCCACCAGTGTTAAGCAGGGGAACACCGGGGAGCTGTTTTTT
d_call: NA
j_call: TRBJ2-2
v_call: TRBV24-1
clone_size: NA

cdr3_aa: CAISQQGVNEKLFF
cdr3_nt: TGTGCCATCAGTCAACAGGGGGTTAATGAAAAACTGTTTTTT
d_call: TRBD1
j_call: TRBJ1-4
v_call: TRBV10-3
clone_size: NA

cdr3_aa: CAWRRPGTNTGELFF
cdr3_nt: TGTGCCTGGAGGAGACCCGGGACGAACACCGGGGAGCTGTTTTTT
d_call: NA
j_call: TRBJ2-2
v_call: TRBV30
clone_size: NA

cdr3_aa: CASSLVGQGEAFF
cdr3_nt: TGTGCCAGCAGCTTAGTTGGACAGGGTGAAGCTTTCTTT
d_call: TRBD1
j_call: TRBJ1-1
v_call: TRBV7-9
clone_size: NA

cdr3_aa: CASRNRDDTEAFF
cdr3_nt: TGTGCCAGCCGTAACAGGGACGACACTGAAGCTTTCTTT
d_call: NA
j_call: TRBJ1-1
v_call: TRBV19
clone_size: NA

cdr3_aa: CASSSAPVQGGRDTQYF
cdr3_nt: TGTGCCAGCAGCTCCGCCCCAGTGCAGGGGGGCCGAGATACGCAGTATTTT
d_call: NA
j_call: TRBJ2-3
v_call: TRBV7-2
clone_size: NA

cdr3_aa: CASFTRGGAHSYNEQFF
cdr3_nt: TGCGCCAGTTTTACTCGCGGGGGTGCCCATTCTTACAATGAGCAGTTCTTC
d_call: TRBD2
j_call: TRBJ2-1
v_call: TRBV5-1
clone_size: NA

cdr3_aa: CASSVVGDTQYF
cdr3_nt: TGTGCCAGCAGCGTAGTCGGGGATACGCAGTATTTT
d_call: NA
j_call: TRBJ2-3
v_call: TRBV9
clone_size: NA

cdr3_aa: CASSEGGSGSVTQYF
cdr3_nt: TGTGCCAGCAGTGAAGGGGGTTCGGGGTCGGTGACGCAGTATTTT
d_call: NA
j_call: TRBJ2-3
v_call: TRBV2
clone_size: NA

cdr3_aa: CSAYYSYEQYF
cdr3_nt: TGCAGCGCCTATTACTCCTACGAGCAGTACTTC
d_call: NA
j_call: TRBJ2-7
v_call: TRBV29-1
clone_size: NA

cdr3_aa: CASSGTGGSGEQYF
cdr3_nt: TGCGCCAGCAGCGGGACAGGGGGCTCTGGAGAGCAGTACTTC
d_call: TRBD1
j_call: TRBJ2-7
v_call: TRBV5-1
clone_size: NA

cdr3_aa: CASSPGTGDSPLHF
cdr3_nt: TGCGCCAGCAGCCCAGGGACAGGGGATTCACCCCTCCACTTT
d_call: TRBD1
j_call: TRBJ1-6
v_call: TRBV5-1
clone_size: NA

cdr3_aa: CASSWDSQPPYEQYF
cdr3_nt: TGCGCCAGCAGTTGGGACAGTCAACCACCCTACGAGCAGTACTTC
d_call: TRBD1
j_call: TRBJ2-7
v_call: TRBV10-2
clone_size: NA

cdr3_aa: CATHEKRTNEKLFF
cdr3_nt: TGTGCCACCCATGAGAAGAGGACTAATGAAAAACTGTTTTTT
d_call: NA
j_call: TRBJ1-4
v_call: TRBV2
clone_size: NA

cdr3_aa: CASSLASGSTGELFF
cdr3_nt: TGTGCCAGCAGCTTAGCTAGCGGCAGCACCGGGGAGCTGTTTTTT
d_call: NA
j_call: TRBJ2-2
v_call: TRBV7-9
clone_size: NA

cdr3_aa: CASSHPGLVGVEQFF
cdr3_nt: TGTGCCAGCAGTCACCCGGGACTAGTGGGCGTTGAGCAGTTCTTC
d_call: TRBD2
j_call: TRBJ2-1
v_call: TRBV6-2/TRBV6-3
clone_size: NA

cdr3_aa: CASSRGDNEQFF
cdr3_nt: TGTGCCAGCAGCAGAGGTGACAATGAGCAGTTCTTC
d_call: NA
j_call: TRBJ2-1
v_call: TRBV28
clone_size: once

cdr3_aa: CASSYGTGVQETQYF
cdr3_nt: TGTGCCAGCAGTTACGGTACAGGGGTACAAGAGACCCAGTACTTC
d_call: TRBD1
j_call: TRBJ2-5
v_call: TRBV6-5
clone_size: NA

cdr3_aa: CASSVVGLAGEYTQYF
cdr3_nt: TGTGCCAGCAGCGTAGTGGGGCTAGCGGGGGAGTATACGCAGTATTTT
d_call: TRBD2
j_call: TRBJ2-3
v_call: TRBV9
clone_size: NA

cdr3_aa: CASSLEGTGGLGNTIYF
cdr3_nt: TGCGCCAGCAGCTTGGAGGGAACCGGAGGCCTTGGAAACACCATATATTTT
d_call: NA
j_call: TRBJ1-3
v_call: TRBV5-1
clone_size: NA

cdr3_aa: CASSLDPSSGNTIYF
cdr3_nt: TGTGCCAGCAGCTTAGACCCGAGCTCTGGAAACACCATATATTTT
d_call: NA
j_call: TRBJ1-3
v_call: TRBV7-9
clone_size: NA

cdr3_aa: CASEDRVRGSYNEQFF
cdr3_nt: TGTGCCAGTGAGGACAGGGTTCGGGGCTCCTACAATGAGCAGTTCTTC
d_call: TRBD1
j_call: TRBJ2-1
v_call: TRBV19
clone_size: NA